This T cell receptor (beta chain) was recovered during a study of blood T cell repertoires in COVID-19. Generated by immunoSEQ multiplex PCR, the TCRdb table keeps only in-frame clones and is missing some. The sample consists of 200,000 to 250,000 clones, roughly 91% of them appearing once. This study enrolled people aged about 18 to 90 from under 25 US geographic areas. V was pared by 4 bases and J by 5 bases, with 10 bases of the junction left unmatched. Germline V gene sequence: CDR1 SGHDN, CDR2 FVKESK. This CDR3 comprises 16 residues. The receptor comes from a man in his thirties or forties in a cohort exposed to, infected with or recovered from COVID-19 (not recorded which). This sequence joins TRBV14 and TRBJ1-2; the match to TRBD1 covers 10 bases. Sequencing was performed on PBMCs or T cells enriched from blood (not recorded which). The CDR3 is CASSPNKGQGIYGYTF. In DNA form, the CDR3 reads TGTGCCAGCAGCCCCAACAAGGGACAGGGGATTTATGGCTACACCTTC.